These 20 T cell receptor beta chains were all obtained from the same sample, sequenced in a study of OX40 agonist ivuxolimab in advanced cancers. The method was immunoSEQ multiplex PCR; TCRdb's version includes in-frame clones alone and lacks a portion of them. The repertoire holds some 42,000 clones, with 80% to 90% as singletons. The sample consisted of CD4+ or CD8+ T cells sorted from blood, taken in a trial of the OX40 agonist ivuxolimab. Receptors were obtained from an adult with an advanced solid tumor such as melanoma, head and neck, liver or kidney cancer.

The V gene is TRBV5-1, the J gene TRBJ2-6, with a tentative D call TRBD2 (5 bases). The germline V gene encodes CDR1 SGHRS and CDR2 YFSETQ. The CDR3 is 19 residues long. Trimming cost V 4 bases and J 0 bases, with 20 bases left between them. In DNA, the CDR3 is TGCGCCAGCAGCGCACCCCGGGGAACAGCCCCCTCTGGGGCCAACGTCCTGACTTTC. Amino acid sequence: CASSAPRGTAPSGANVLTF.

The rearrangement links TRBV5-6 to TRBJ1-1; D remains ambiguous. The CDR3 has 16 residues. Germline CDR1 SGHDT, CDR2 YYEEEE. Trimming cost V 1 base and J 1 base, with 14 bases left between them. CDR3 amino acids: CASSLFLSGGNTEAFF. For the CDR3, the DNA is TGTGCCAGCAGCTTGTTTCTGAGTGGAGGGAACACTGAAGCTTTCTTT.

The rearrangement links TRBV18 to TRBJ1-1, with 9 bases aligning to TRBD1. J was trimmed by 4 bases and V by 0 bases; bases with no gene match: 3. Per the germline V gene, CDR1 is KGHSH and CDR2 is LQKENI. The CDR3 extends over 15 amino acids. The CDR3 DNA reads as TGTGCCAGCTCACCACCGGCGACAGGGGGCACTGAAGCTTTCTTT. Protein sequence: CASSPPATGGTEAFF.

This chain connects TRBV5-4 to TRBJ1-2; 7 nucleotides agree with TRBD1. Germline lookup yields CDR1 SGHNT and CDR2 YYREEE (reference sequence). The CDR3 totals 15 residues. After removal of 7 bases from V and 4 bases from J, the junction contained 13 bases not matched to a gene. CDR3 bases: TGTGCCAGCCTGAAATCTGACAGGGTGGGCTATGGCTACACCTTC. It specifies CASLKSDRVGYGYTF.

For the CDR3, the DNA is TGTGCCTGGAGTGTAAAGCAGGGGGCAAACACTGAAGCTTTCTTT. Translated: CAWSVKQGANTEAFF. The rearrangement joins TRBV30 to TRBJ1-1, with 8 bases fitting TRBD1. The CDR3 is 15 amino acids. Germline V CDR1 and CDR2: GTSNPN, SVGIG (reference sequence). Germline trimming cut 0 bases from V and 2 bases from J; bases unmatched to any gene: 5.

V usage is TRBV5-1 and J usage is TRBJ2-1; D ambiguous. Germline V CDR1 and CDR2: SGHRS, YFSETQ. The CDR3 totals 16 residues. With 4 bases removed from V and 0 bases from J, the gap between germline ends came to 14 bases. The CDR3 bases are TGCGCCAGCAGCCCCGAAGCTGCGAGCTCCTACAATGAGCAGTTCTTC. Protein sequence: CASSPEAASSYNEQFF.

The chain has TRBV7-8 and TRBJ2-5; 8 bases fit TRBD1. The germline CDR1 and CDR2 sequences are SGHVS and FQNEAQ. Trimming at V came to 7 bases and at J to 1 base, leaving 2 bases not matched to a gene. The CDR3 extends over 13 amino acids. The CDR3 reads CASTDRVQETQYF. CDR3 DNA: TGTGCCAGCACGGACAGGGTCCAAGAGACCCAGTACTTC.

This chain uses TRBV30 with TRBJ1-6, with D possibly TRBD1 on 6 matching bases. The length of the CDR3 is 15 residues. V was cut by 3 bases and J by 9 bases, with 18 bases left in between. CDR1 GTSNPN and CDR2 SVGIG come from the germline V gene (reference sequence). CDR3 sequence reads: CAWRSRDKDSSPLHF. The DNA of the CDR3 is TGTGCCTGGAGATCCCGGGACAAGGATTCTTCACCCCTCCACTTT. Drawing the rest from reference TRBV30 and TRBJ1-6, the complete variable domain is SQTIHQWPATLVQPVGSPLSLECTVEGTSNPNLYWYRQAAGRGLQLLFYSVGIGQISSEVPQNLSASRPQDRQFILSSKKLLLSDSGFYLCAWRSRDKDSSPLHFGNGTRLTVT.

V usage is TRBV6-4 and J usage is TRBJ2-1; 10 nucleotides match TRBD2. The CDR3 totals 16 residues. The V and J ends lost 4 bases and 0 bases, in that order; junction bases with no gene match: 3. CDR1 MRHNA and CDR2 SNTAGT come from the germline V gene. CDR3 amino acids: CASSAPSGSSYNEQFF. CDR3 DNA: TGTGCCAGCAGTGCTCCTAGCGGGAGCTCCTACAATGAGCAGTTCTTC.

The chain employs TRBV4-2 and TRBJ2-5; 10 bases map to TRBD2. Germline V lookup: CDR1 LGHNA, CDR2 YNFKEQ. CDR3 length: 17 residues. V lost 2 bases, J lost 0 bases, and 6 bases stayed unmatched. The chain's CDR3 is CASSQNLAGGHQETQYF. CDR3 DNA: TGTGCCAGCAGCCAAAATTTAGCGGGGGGCCACCAAGAGACCCAGTACTTC.

V is TRBV21-1 and J is TRBJ2-5; no check of the table's D call, TRBD1, against the DNA was made. TRBV21-1 is a pseudogene. The CDR3 is 19 residues long. The CDR3 nucleotides are TGTGCCAGCAGCAAAGGATTTTTTAGGGGTGACCCGACCACGGAGACCCAGTACTTC. This codes for CASSKGFFRGDPTTETQYF.

The rearrangement uses TRBV27 and TRBJ2-7; a possible D gene is TRBD1 (5 bases). The germline V gene has CDR1 MNHEY and CDR2 SMNVEV (reference sequence). Between the trimmed V and J ends, which lost 1 base and 0 bases, there was a span of 7 bases. CDR3 size: 14 residues. Written as DNA, the CDR3 is TGTGCCAGCAGTTTATACAGGAACTCCTACGAGCAGTACTTC. As protein: CASSLYRNSYEQYF.

V and J are TRBV4-2 and TRBJ2-3, with 8 bases lining up with TRBD2. Germline values: CDR1 LGHNA, CDR2 YNFKEQ. The CDR3 is made up of 16 amino acids. V gave up 1 base and J gave up 3 bases; unmatched junction bases: 6. The DNA of the CDR3 is TGTGCCAGCAGCCAAGCTTCCGGGGGGGTAACAGATACGCAGTATTTT. It encodes CASSQASGGVTDTQYF.

This clone was recorded once. The rearrangement joins TRBV15 to TRBJ1-5; no clear D. Looked up from germline, CDR1 is LNHNV and CDR2 is YYDKDF (reference sequence). V was pared by 0 bases and J by 4 bases, with 7 bases between. This CDR3 comprises 14 residues. The CDR3 coding sequence is TGTGCCACCAGCAGAGAGTATGGGAATCAGCCCCAGCATTTT. It encodes CATSREYGNQPQHF.

Regarding this clone: This specimen includes other DNA sequences encoding the same CDR3. This chain links TRBV2 with TRBJ2-1, with 7 bases lining up with TRBD1. There are 13 residues in the CDR3. J gave up 4 bases and V 6 bases, and 3 bases lay outside the gene matches. The germline V gene encodes CDR1 SNHLY and CDR2 FYNNEI. The CDR3 DNA follows: TGTGCCAGCAGCCCGGACAGGTACAATGAGCAGTTCTTC. This gives the protein CASSPDRYNEQFF.

This sequence joins TRBV7-2 and TRBJ2-3, with D unclear. V lost 1 base and J lost 5, with 10 bases in between. The germline gives CDR1 SGHTA, CDR2 FQGNSA. This CDR3 spans 14 amino acids. CDR3: CASSLGASIDTQYF. The CDR3 region has the DNA TGTGCCAGCAGCTTAGGCGCTAGTATAGATACGCAGTATTTT. Together with reference TRBV7-2 and TRBJ2-3, the CDR3 gives the full variable domain: GAGVSQSPSNKVTEKGKDVELRCDPISGHTALYWYRQSLGQGLEFLIYFQGNSAPDKSGLPSDRFSAERTGGSVSTLTIQRTQQEDSAVYLCASSLGASIDTQYFGPGTRLTVL.

This clone is a singleton in its sample. This chain connects TRBV27 to TRBJ2-6; tentative D call: TRBD2 (7 bases). The CDR3 contains 18 residues. V was shortened by 6 bases and J by 4 bases, with 22 bases between the two germline ends. The V gene's germline CDR1 is MNHEY and CDR2 SMNVEV (reference sequence). The CDR3, as DNA: TGTGCCAGCAGCCGAGGGGGGGGTCCACCAAGCGGGGCCAACGTCCTGACTTTC. This codes for CASSRGGGPPSGANVLTF.

In this sample, this clone is medium-sized (0.01 to 0.1%). CDR3 DNA sequence: TGCGCCAGCAGCCAAGATCTGCTGAGGCCTGAAGCTTTCTTT. Translating it yields CASSQDLLRPEAFF. The rearrangement joins TRBV4-1 to TRBJ1-1; D is uncertain. Germline CDR1 and CDR2: MGHRA and YSYEKL. Deletions cut 0 bases from V and 6 bases from J, with 11 bases between. This CDR3 has 14 amino acids.

The chain has TRBV7-6 and TRBJ2-5, with a possible D match to TRBD1 (6 bases). CDR3 length: 16 amino acids. With 5 bases removed from V and 5 bases from J, the gap between germline ends came to 21 bases. From germline, CDR1 is SGHVS and CDR2 FNYEAQ. The CDR3 spells CASSPEGQLLGETQYF. CDR3 coding DNA: TGTGCCAGCAGCCCCGAAGGACAGCTCCTAGGGGAGACCCAGTACTTC.

This clone rates as medium-sized. J is TRBJ2-1 and V is TRBV7-9; 7 nucleotides align to TRBD2. Germline loops: CDR1 SEHNR, CDR2 FQNEAQ (reference sequence). With 1 base clipped from V and 8 bases from J, the junction kept 8 bases outside the gene matches. The CDR3 has 15 amino acids. For the CDR3, the DNA is TGTGCCAGCAGCTTAGATGGCGGGAGTTCTGATGAGCAGTTCTTC. Translated, it gives CASSLDGGSSDEQFF.